The present TCR beta chain was sequenced within a study of blood T cell repertoires in COVID-19. In the study overall: The samples span acute and convalescent COVID-19 from the United States, Italy and Spain. Nucleic acid was either cDNA or gDNA, and it came from T cells, B-cell-depleted T cells, or PBMCs.

Study processing details: Quantification of nucleated cells was approximated via reference gene primer amplification. Profiling relied on immunoSEQ multiplex PCR, and the TCRdb table lists in-frame clones only, not all of them. The V and J calls and clone size come from that table; D and trimming were worked out from the DNA. Here the sample spans some 190,000 clones, 75% to 80% being singletons. Trimming cost V 4 bases and J 1 base; bases outside gene matches: 13. The CDR3 consists of 18 residues. CDR1 SGDLS and CDR2 YYNGEE come from the germline V gene. The source of this sequence is a woman between 45 and 60 years old with active or convalescent COVID-19. The chain employs TRBV9 and TRBJ2-2; 7 bases align to TRBD2. The sample consisted of peripheral blood. Written as DNA, the CDR3 is TGTGCCAGCAGCCCCCGACTAGCTCTACTCGTGAACACCGGGGAGCTGTTTTTT. Translated: CASSPRLALLVNTGELFF. Filled out from reference TRBV9 and TRBJ2-2, the complete variable domain reads DSGVTQTPKHLITATGQRVTLRCSPRSGDLSVYWYQQSLDQGLQFLIQYYNGEERAKGNILERFSAQQFPDLHSELNLSSLELGDSALYFCASSPRLALLVNTGELFFGEGSRLTVL.